The 19 T cell receptor beta chains below come from one sample, sequenced in a study of metastatic and nonmetastatic thyroid tumors. The entire patient cohort was treatment-naive prior to thyroid surgery. TCRdb re-called clones from the PCR reads using MiXCR. This table has around 65,000 clones, approximately 14% appearing once. Sequencing was performed on blood. The receptors derive from a male donor with papillary thyroid cancer or a benign thyroid nodule (not recorded which). Some clones in this sample may be carry-over from other donors' samples.

With respect to this clone: The junction and the germline gene differ at one end; a read error may be behind it. V and J are TRBV7-8 and TRBJ2-2, with D tentatively TRBD2 (5 bases). The CDR3 is 16 residues long. Germline CDR1 is SGHVS and CDR2 is FQNEAQ. CDR3 region: CASSLAVGDNTGEPFF. CDR3 sequence (DNA): TGTGCCAGCAGCTTGGCAGTGGGCGACAACACCGGGGAGCCGTTTTTT.

The V and J genes are TRBV13 and TRBJ1-1, with no clear D. With 3 bases removed from V and 7 bases from J, the gap between germline ends came to 12 bases. Germline lookup yields CDR1 PRHDT and CDR2 FYEKMQ (reference sequence). The CDR3 has 13 residues. CDR3 region: CASSFGQVGEAFF. For the CDR3, the DNA is TGTGCCAGCAGCTTCGGGCAGGTTGGTGAAGCTTTCTTT.

This clone was seen repeatedly, ten times or more. V is TRBV12-3 or TRBV12-4 and J is TRBJ1-6; D remains unclear. V was trimmed by 7 bases and J by 5 bases, leaving 9 bases between them. CDR3 size: 13 residues. The CDR3 reads CASTLRDNSPLHF. The CDR3 DNA is TGTGCCAGCACCTTGAGGGATAATTCACCCCTCCACTTT.

This clone was picked up many times. The rearrangement joins TRBV13 to TRBJ2-1, with 12 bases matching TRBD2. Per the germline V gene, CDR1 is PRHDT and CDR2 is FYEKMQ (reference sequence). V lost 5 bases, J lost 4 bases, and 6 bases stayed unmatched. CDR3 length equals 16 residues. The CDR3 spells CASSPQTSGGYNEQFF. DNA for the CDR3: TGTGCCAGCAGCCCTCAGACTAGCGGGGGTTACAATGAGCAGTTCTTC.

This sequence joins TRBV11-2 and TRBJ2-7, with TRBD1 identical over 7 bases. Trimming cost V 1 base and J 3 bases; bases outside gene matches: 12. Germline CDR1 and CDR2: SGHAT and FQNNGV. CDR3 length equals 17 residues. The CDR3 nucleotides read TGTGCCAGCAGCTTAGTAGGCAGGGGGTTACCTTACTACGAGCAGTACTTC. The encoded protein is CASSLVGRGLPYYEQYF.

This clone came up a few times. Relative to the germline gene, one junction end is altered; a read error may explain this. This rearrangement joins TRBV6-1 to TRBJ2-7; D unresolved. The CDR3 is made up of 16 amino acids. Germline V gives CDR1 MNHNS, CDR2 SASEGT. The chain's CDR3 is CAISEARYSIYYEQYF. CDR3 nucleotides: TGTGCCATCAGTGAAGCTAGGTACAGTATCTACTACGAGCAGTACTTC.

The chain uses TRBV27 and TRBJ1-2; perhaps TRBD1 as D (5 bases). Germline CDR1 and CDR2: MNHEY and SMNVEV (reference sequence). The germline V and J ends were trimmed by 3 bases and 10 bases, with 12 bases remaining between them. The CDR3 length is 12 residues. The DNA of the CDR3 is TGTGCCAGCAGTTTTTCAGGGTCTGTCTACACCTTC. This gives the protein CASSFSGSVYTF.

This clone has just a few counts. Just one base apart from a much larger clone, this may be a read error. The chain recombines TRBV25-1 with TRBJ2-4; 9 nucleotides match TRBD2. CDR1 and CDR2 from the germline V gene are MGHDK and SYGVNS. The CDR3 is 14 amino acids. The V gene end was trimmed by 2 bases and the J gene end by 10 bases; junction bases not matched to a gene: 6. The CDR3 region is CASSEDSGSEIQYF. The CDR3 coding sequence is TGTGCCAGCAGTGAAGATAGCGGGAGTGAAATTCAGTACTTC.

Note on this clone: A single base separates this from a much larger clone, so it may be a read error. The chain links TRBV5-4 to TRBJ1-3, with a tentative D call TRBD1 (5 bases). Germline values: CDR1 SGHNT, CDR2 YYREEE (reference sequence). V dropped 4 bases and J dropped 9 bases, with 11 bases sitting between them. The CDR3 length is 12 residues. The CDR3 spells CASSAAGGTIYF. CDR3 sequence (DNA): TGTGCCAGCAGCGCCGCGGGGGGCACCATATATTTT.

In this sample, this clone turned up many times. J is TRBJ2-7 and V is TRBV7-9; D may be TRBD2 (7 bases). Trimming took 5 bases from V and 7 from J, leaving 21 bases between them. CDR3 size: 15 residues. CDR1 and CDR2 from the germline V gene are SEHNR and FQNEAQ (reference sequence). CDR3 DNA sequence: TGTGCCAGCAGCCCAAAGGGGGGGGTTATCGGAGAGCAGTACTTC. It codes for CASSPKGGVIGEQYF. The whole variable domain, filled in from reference TRBV7-9 and TRBJ2-7, reads DTGVSQNPRHKITKRGQNVTFRCDPISEHNRLYWYRQTLGQGPEFLTYFQNEAQLEKSRLLSDRFSAERPKGSFSTLEIQRTEQGDSAMYLCASSPKGGVIGEQYFGPGTRLTVT.

This clone has a count of ten or more. The gene calls are TRBV20-1 and TRBJ1-1; D remains ambiguous. The CDR3 loop spans 12 amino acids. CDR1 is DFQATT, CDR2 SNEGSKA, per germline (reference sequence). V lost 3 bases, J lost 1 base, and 6 bases lay in between. This CDR3 is CSARIPNTEAFF. The CDR3 coding sequence is TGCAGTGCTAGGATTCCGAACACTGAAGCTTTCTTT.

This clone has a count of ten or more. V and J are TRBV27 and TRBJ1-4, with D perhaps matching TRBD1 (5 bases). Germline V gene lookup returns CDR1 MNHEY and CDR2 SMNVEV (reference sequence). The CDR3 covers 14 residues. V lost 1 base and J lost 8, with 11 bases in between. The CDR3 coding sequence is TGTGCCAGCAGTTTATACGGGACCCAAGAAAAACTGTTTTTT. Protein product: CASSLYGTQEKLFF.

This chain connects TRBV12-3 or TRBV12-4 to TRBJ2-2; 7 bases are a match to TRBD1. The J segment lost 1 base and the V segment lost 2 bases, leaving 7 bases of the junction unmatched. The CDR3 has 17 amino acids. CDR3 in amino acids: CASSLSGTAENTGELFF. As DNA, the CDR3 is TGTGCCAGCAGTTTATCAGGGACAGCTGAGAACACCGGGGAGCTGTTTTTT.

This clone has a count of ten or more. The V call is TRBV7-2, the J call TRBJ1-1, with D perhaps matching TRBD1 (6 bases). Germline CDR1 SGHTA, CDR2 FQGNSA. CDR3 length: 13 amino acids. Trimming shortened V by 2 bases and J by 3 bases, and 7 bases separated the two germline ends. The CDR3 region is CASSLSGDTEAFF. The CDR3 nucleotides are TGTGCCAGCAGCTTATCAGGGGACACTGAAGCTTTCTTT.

V usage is TRBV3-1 and J usage is TRBJ2-7, with D uncertain. The CDR3 has 16 amino acids. Trimming took off 0 bases at V and 6 bases at J, with 18 bases between the two ends. The V gene's germline CDR1 is LGHDT and CDR2 YNNKEL (reference sequence). The CDR3 loop is CASSQDSGCILPEQYF. DNA for the CDR3: TGTGCCAGCAGCCAAGATTCAGGTTGTATCCTCCCCGAGCAGTACTTC.

This clone was recorded at least ten times. The rearrangement joins TRBV7-3 to TRBJ1-1, with 7 bases lining up with TRBD1. The CDR3 is 13 residues long. V was pared by 4 bases and J by 6 bases, with 5 bases of the junction left unmatched. Germline V gene data show CDR1 as SGHTA and CDR2 as FQGTGA. The CDR3 is CASSSHRGAEAFF. The CDR3 coding sequence is TGTGCCAGCAGCTCTCACAGGGGCGCTGAAGCTTTCTTT. Looking up the rest from reference TRBV7-3 and TRBJ1-1 gives the full variable domain: GAGVSQTPSNKVTEKGKYVELRCDPISGHTALYWYRQSLGQGPEFLIYFQGTGAADDSGLPNDRFFAVRPEGSVSTLKIQRTERGDSAVYLCASSSHRGAEAFFGQGTRLTVV.

This clone has a count of ten or more. The V gene is TRBV6-1, the J gene TRBJ2-7, with 7 nucleotides matching TRBD2. In germline, CDR1 is MNHNS, CDR2 SASEGT. The V gene end was trimmed by 6 bases and the J gene end by 6 bases; junction bases not matched to a gene: 8. CDR3 length: 13 amino acids. Written as DNA, the CDR3 is TGTGCCAGCAGGACGGGGGGTAGTCCCGAGCAGTACTTC. This codes for CASRTGGSPEQYF.

The chain joins TRBV10-3 to TRBJ1-1; D is uncertain. Trimming removed 6 bases at V and 2 bases at J, with 22 bases between. The CDR3 has 17 residues. Looked up from germline, CDR1 is ENHRY and CDR2 is SYGVKD. The CDR3 spells CAIRNSGRPGSNTEAFF. The DNA for the CDR3 is TGTGCCATCAGAAACTCAGGCCGGCCGGGATCAAACACTGAAGCTTTCTTT.

A note on this clone: At one end, the junction sequence differs from germline, possibly due to a read error. The chain uses TRBV9 and TRBJ1-3; a possible D gene is TRBD1 (5 bases). From germline, CDR1 is SGDLS and CDR2 YYNGEE. The CDR3 is 15 amino acids. The CDR3 spells CASSAGQRSGSTIYF. CDR3 coding DNA: TGTGCCAGCAGCGCAGGGCAGCGCTCTGGAAGCACCATATATTTT. Complete variable domain (other parts from reference TRBV9 and TRBJ1-3): DSGVTQTPKHLITATGQRVTLRCSPRSGDLSVYWYQQSLDQGLQFLIQYYNGEERAKGNILERFSAQQFPDLHSELNLSSLELGDSALYFCASSAGQRSGSTIYFGEGSWLTVV.